This T cell receptor beta chain was documented in a study of blood T cell repertoires in COVID-19. Study in general: Both acute and convalescent COVID-19 samples were obtained from the United States, Italy and Spain. From T cells, B-cell-depleted T cells, or PBMCs came the material, which was cDNA or gDNA.

Libraries were prepared by immunoSEQ multiplex PCR; TCRdb keeps only in-frame clonotypes and omits some of them. The sample records 350,000 or so clones, more than 75% being singletons. Followed longitudinally, the Seattle patients had been enrolled during active infection. The V end was cut by 3 bases, the J end by 2 bases, with 10 bases between. CDR1 and CDR2 (germline): WNHNN, SYGVQD (reference sequence). The CDR3 extends over 14 amino acids. This chain connects TRBV10-1 to TRBJ1-1; D remains ambiguous. The sequenced material came from peripheral blood. This receptor was taken from a woman aged 25 to 39 with COVID-19, enrolled during active disease. The DNA of the CDR3 is TGCGCCAGCAGTGAAGGGCGGGAAAACACTGAAGCTTTCTTT. Amino acid sequence: CASSEGRENTEAFF.